Detailed here is one T cell receptor beta chain. No antigen is known for it. The J segment lost 7 bases and the V segment lost 9 bases, leaving 12 bases of the junction unmatched. Per the germline V gene, CDR1 is SGHRS and CDR2 is YFSETQ. The CDR3 totals 15 residues. The sequenced target, TCR beta, came from blood CD8+ and CD4+ T cells. The authors negatively isolated CD8+ and CD4+ T cells and FACS-enriched TEMRA cells. The authors reverse transcribed about 0.45 to 1 ug RNA with random hexamers. immunoSEQ multiplex PCR amplified TCR beta CDR3 across 54 Vbeta, 13 Jbeta. Via MiXCR, TCRdb re-called the immunoSEQ multiplex PCR reads, giving one row per CDR3 protein. The sample includes roughly 180,000 distinct CDR3 sequences, 85% to 95% of them seen just once. This sample is part of a study of CD8 T cells in Susac syndrome. Findings and caveats of the study: The CD4+ T cell repertoires, which came from Susac syndrome patients, showed no sign of clonal expansion.

The sample taken for sequencing was CD4+ T cells from PBMCs. This receptor was taken from a human donor with Susac syndrome. The rearrangement uses TRBV5-1 and TRBJ2-2, with 10 bases identical to TRBD1. The CDR3 DNA is TGCGCCACCCGACCCCGACAGGGGGCCGACGGGGAGCTGTTTTTT. Translating it yields CATRPRQGADGELFF.